This paragraph reports one T cell receptor (beta chain). The data originate from a study of CD8+CD57+ T cells in acquired aplastic anemia. Genomic DNA templated the TCR beta VDJ and CDR3 profiling. TCRdb ran MiXCR on the reads and lists one entry per CDR3 protein. The repertoire holds under 200,000 distinct CDR3 sequences, with 55% to 75% as singletons. Losses at the gene ends were 6 bases for V and 0 bases for J; bases not matched to a gene: 7. The CDR3 spans 18 residues. This clonotype was sampled from a human donor in good health. The specimen sequenced was sorted CD4+, CD8+, or CD8+CD57+ T cells (not recorded which) from PBMCs. The rearrangement links TRBV12-3 or TRBV12-4 to TRBJ2-3, with 15 positions matching TRBD2. CDR3 amino acids: CASRPGLAGGISTDTQYF. CDR3 DNA: TGTGCCAGCAGACCCGGACTAGCGGGGGGGATTAGCACAGATACGCAGTATTTT.